The 7 T cell receptor beta chains listed next were all sequenced from one sample in a study of T cells after posttransplantation cyclophosphamide. TCRdb's copy holds only in-frame clones and misses some; the assay was immunoSEQ multiplex PCR. The data hold 20,000 to 30,000 clones, with about 83% observed a single time. Sequencing input: PBMCs. Receptors originate from a woman aged 55-69 years with a blood cancer, CMV-positive, and with a related stem cell donor.

The CDR3 bases are TGTGCCTGGAGTGTATTATCTAGGGGGCTTGGCTACACCTTC. This encodes CAWSVLSRGLGYTF. J is TRBJ1-2 and V is TRBV30; 7 bases match TRBD1. This CDR3 region has 14 residues. V lost 0 bases, J lost 7 bases, and 8 bases stayed unmatched. CDR1 and CDR2 (germline): GTSNPN, SVGIG (reference sequence).

The chain employs TRBV6-4 and TRBJ2-3; D gene unclear. Trimming shortened V by 2 bases and J by 0 bases, and 6 bases separated the two germline ends. This CDR3 is built from 14 residues. Germline-derived CDR1 and CDR2 are MRHNA and SNTAGT. For the CDR3, the DNA is TGTGCCAGCAGTGACGGGCCCAGCACAGATACGCAGTATTTT. Translating gives CASSDGPSTDTQYF.

This chain links TRBV7-9 with TRBJ2-4; a possible D gene is TRBD2 (6 bases). Germline V gene sequence: CDR1 SEHNR, CDR2 FQNEAQ (reference sequence). V lost 1 base and J 8 bases, leaving 9 bases between the germline ends. The CDR3 loop spans 13 amino acids. The CDR3 sequence: CASSLGGGDIQYF. As DNA, the CDR3 is TGTGCCAGCAGCTTAGGAGGAGGGGACATTCAGTACTTC. Full variable domain (missing parts from reference TRBV7-9 and TRBJ2-4): DTGVSQNPRHKITKRGQNVTFRCDPISEHNRLYWYRQTLGQGPEFLTYFQNEAQLEKSRLLSDRFSAERPKGSFSTLEIQRTEQGDSAMYLCASSLGGGDIQYFGAGTRLSVL.

V is TRBV27 and J is TRBJ2-7; 7 positions agree with TRBD2. This CDR3 comprises 17 residues. Germline values: CDR1 MNHEY, CDR2 SMNVEV (reference sequence). Trimming cost V 3 bases and J 2 bases; bases outside gene matches: 13. This CDR3 reads CASSFGSGYWGTYEQYF. CDR3 nucleotides: TGTGCCAGCAGTTTTGGTAGCGGGTATTGGGGTACCTACGAGCAGTACTTC.

The genes are TRBV11-2 and TRBJ2-1, with D maybe TRBD2 (6 bases). V was shortened by 5 bases and J by 4 bases, with 18 bases between the two germline ends. CDR1 and CDR2 (germline): SGHAT, FQNNGV. The CDR3 spans 16 residues. CDR3 residues: CASSPKGTPSYNEQFF. The CDR3 coding sequence is TGTGCCAGCAGCCCAAAGGGGACTCCCTCTTACAATGAGCAGTTCTTC.

The genes are TRBV2 and TRBJ1-3, with 7 nucleotides matching TRBD1. This CDR3 has 15 amino acids. With V trimmed by 6 bases and J by 2 bases, 7 bases remained unmatched. Germline V gene data show CDR1 as SNHLY and CDR2 as FYNNEI. The CDR3 loop is CASSQQGLPGNTIYF. CDR3 bases: TGTGCCAGCAGCCAACAGGGGCTGCCTGGAAACACCATATATTTT.

The chain employs TRBV6-1 and TRBJ1-5; TRBD1 aligns across 9 bases. The CDR3 runs to 14 residues. After removal of 5 bases from V and 9 bases from J, the junction contained 8 bases not matched to a gene. Per the germline V gene, CDR1 is MNHNS and CDR2 is SASEGT. The CDR3 DNA reads TGTGCCAGCAGTACGGGACAGGGCGTTGGGCCCCAGCATTTT. This translates into CASSTGQGVGPQHF.